Listed below are T cell receptor beta chains from one sample, sequenced in a study of blood T cell repertoires in COVID-19. Profiled with immunoSEQ multiplex PCR; TCRdb holds only in-frame clones, not every one. The data show about 200,000 clones, with around 89% seen just once and approximately 1.1% held by the top ten. Sample: PBMCs or T cells enriched from blood (not recorded which). Receptors originate from a man between 25 and 39 years old who had recovered from COVID-19. The conserved cysteine and the conserved F or W are not part of the CDR3 here. Fields, in order: D gene, V gene, J gene, CDR3 protein. D genes are given only for firm matches.

>TRBD2|TRBV4-1|TRBJ2-5
ASSHTGLPQETQY
>-|TRBV12-3/TRBV12-4|TRBJ2-7
ASTHGLAYEQY
>TRBD2|TRBV6-2/TRBV6-3|TRBJ2-7
ASRPLAGGPESYEQY
>TRBD2|TRBV19|TRBJ2-1
ASSILAGGGYNEQF
>TRBD2|TRBV6-5|TRBJ2-2
ASRRGDTGELF
>TRBD1|TRBV5-1|TRBJ1-1
ASSLELTGDTEAF
>TRBD1|TRBV6-2/TRBV6-3|TRBJ1-1
ASSPRQGHTEAF
>TRBD1|TRBV7-2|TRBJ1-1
ASSLSWGQGSEAF
>TRBD1|TRBV2|TRBJ2-6
ASNSGTGFSGANVLT
>-|TRBV19|TRBJ2-1
ASSITGSSYNEQF
>-|TRBV5-1|TRBJ2-7
ASSLEAGAFEQY
>-|TRBV23-1|TRBJ2-5
ASSQLGGGLKTQY
>-|TRBV5-4|TRBJ2-7
ASSLSTEQY
>-|TRBV2|TRBJ1-2
ASSIQTASGHGYT
>-|TRBV11-2|TRBJ1-1
ASSWTQGFHPEAF
>TRBD1|TRBV27|TRBJ1-1
ASSFYRGDTEAF
>TRBD1|TRBV5-6|TRBJ1-2
ASSLGGGVLGYT
>-|TRBV5-6|TRBJ1-4
ASSNGQNEKLF
>TRBD1|TRBV28|TRBJ1-1
ASLPQGDRNTEAF
>-|TRBV11-2|TRBJ2-5
ASSTTGTQY
>TRBD2|TRBV19|TRBJ2-3
ASSIAGLAGGPDADTQY
>TRBD1|TRBV28|TRBJ2-5
ASSRRTGKETQY
>TRBD1|TRBV11-3|TRBJ2-2
ASSPGQGTGELF
>TRBD2|TRBV4-3|TRBJ2-7
ASSQDRLAGGPGY
>TRBD1|TRBV30|TRBJ1-2
AWSYPNRQGGGYT
>-|TRBV10-3|TRBJ1-6
AISESTGGISPLH
>-|TRBV15|TRBJ2-1
ATSRQGMDEQF
>TRBD1|TRBV29-1|TRBJ1-1
SASGTGSSNTEAF
>TRBD1|TRBV29-1|TRBJ2-7
SVLPTGGSYEQY
>TRBD2|TRBV5-1|TRBJ2-3
ASRPSTSGGPSTDTQY
>TRBD1|TRBV2|TRBJ1-6
ASSNDRDRNSPLH
>-|TRBV27|TRBJ1-2
ASSSQVNYGYT
>-|TRBV9|TRBJ1-1
ASSVVGGDTEAF
>TRBD1|TRBV7-9|TRBJ1-4
ASSPDRVREKLF
>TRBD1|TRBV10-3|TRBJ1-6
AISPQGQGDSPLH
>-|TRBV30|TRBJ1-2
AWSVFGSSNYGYT
>TRBD2|TRBV5-1|TRBJ2-1
ASSVDLAGASYNEQF
>TRBD1|TRBV7-8|TRBJ2-1
ASSLVDRGEF
>TRBD2|TRBV3-1/TRBV3-2|TRBJ2-5
ASSQDRLAGGKETQY
>TRBD2|TRBV11-3|TRBJ2-3
ASSPSGGSGTDTQY
>-|TRBV6-2/TRBV6-3|TRBJ2-2
ASTPFSPNTGELF
>TRBD2|TRBV27|TRBJ2-1
ASSGLAGYNEQF
>-|TRBV19|TRBJ2-1
ASSIGLGYNEQF
>TRBD2|TRBV28|TRBJ2-1
ASRAGGVYNEQF
>TRBD1|TRBV13|TRBJ1-2
ASSLGAGQVGYT
>TRBD2|TRBV9|TRBJ2-1
ASSPHVTSGNNEQF
>TRBD1|TRBV27|TRBJ1-1
ASSPLTMTGGGMNTEAF
>-|TRBV11-2|TRBJ1-2
ASSRPRGEARYGYT
>-|TRBV4-3|TRBJ2-7
ASSPGWASYEQY
>-|TRBV4-3|TRBJ1-1
ASSQDIHTEAF
>TRBD2|TRBV5-5|TRBJ2-7
ASSFSGLTSGGYEQY
>-|TRBV25-1|TRBJ1-1
ASSQGYTEAF
>TRBD1|TRBV15|TRBJ1-2
ATSGTGGPFDGYT
>TRBD2|TRBV3-1/TRBV3-2|TRBJ2-7
ASSQGEARGGGPSYEQY
>TRBD2|TRBV11-3|TRBJ2-2
ASSSGTSGSLGELF
>TRBD2|TRBV19|TRBJ2-7
ASSISGLAGLEQY
>-|TRBV7-9|TRBJ1-2
ASSLDPGHIYGYT